This T cell receptor (beta chain) was profiled in a study of cytomegalovirus exposure and HLA in healthy donors. A single count supports this clone. Its specificity is unknown. The CDR3 covers 13 residues. Germline-derived CDR1 and CDR2 are PRHDT and FYEKMQ (reference sequence). Trimming pared 4 bases from V and 8 bases from J, leaving 11 bases between. TCRdb's copy holds only in-frame clones and misses some; the assay was immunoSEQ multiplex PCR. The table shows 150,000 or so clones, with approximately 90% occurring only once. Points from the study as a whole: CMV antigen specificity of three CMV-associated chains was confirmed in vitro.

The chain combines TRBV13 with TRBJ1-4, with D possibly matching TRBD1 (6 bases). The sample comprised PBMCs. The receptor's source is a woman younger than 45 in good health and CMV-seropositive. The CDR3 DNA reads TGTGCCAGCAGCTACAGGGTCACGGAAAAACTGTTTTTT. Its translation: CASSYRVTEKLFF.